This note documents a single T cell receptor (beta chain) sequence. Its cognate antigen has yet to be identified. At one of its ends the junction is not consistent with the germline gene, which may arise from a read error. The data stem from a study of blood T cells in healthy people across ages (dated by TCRdb to about 2015). Background for the entire study: In model experiments, template switching captured roughly one uniquely barcoded TCR beta cDNA molecule for every two T cells. Using deep sequencing normalized with unique cDNA molecular identifiers, the study measured how TCR beta repertoire diversity changes with age. The donors were divided into four age groups: young (average about 15 years), middle-aged (around 37), aged (around 67) and long-lived (approximately 74). To avoid experimental bias, donors of different ages were spread randomly across the sequencing lanes. Using the same blood draw, the study looked at two additional independent replicas of 1 million unique cDNA reads for two donors, one aged 18 to 29 and the other aged 80 or older.

Receptor libraries were prepared by 5' RACE. Sequencing instrument: Illumina HiSeq 2500. A second roughly 6 to 11 cycle PCR used a sample-barcoded 5' primer and a J-beta primer mix. A unique molecular identifier was introduced onto each TCR beta cDNA molecule by a template-switch 5' adaptor carrying 12 random nucleotides. Each sample yielded at least 2.5 million CDR3-containing paired-end reads. First-strand cDNA was synthesized from all RNA with the Mint cDNA synthesis kit, primed by a TRBC-specific oligonucleotide. Following uracil-DNA glycosylase treatment, all cDNA underwent a first 18-cycle PCR with the universal primers M1SS and BC2_uni_R. In the authors' own workflow: Normalization of each sample was performed by random selection of 1 million high-quality reads, each carrying a distinct molecular identifier. Instead of being binned into consensus sequences, reads that shared molecular identifiers were thrown out. MiTCR, set to a Q25 quality threshold and the strictest error-elimination algorithm, was used for CDR3 identification, clonotype clustering and error correction. A nonparametric unseen species model with Euler transformation was used to estimate lower-bound total TCR beta diversity. The public reads were run again by TCRdb, first through fastp at Q25 and then through MiXCR, and only productive beta chains were kept. Each entry is one CDR3 protein sequence, shown with its most common DNA and genes. These V and J calls derive from TCRdb rather than the authors' analysis. This sample holds 1.5 million to 2 million distinct CDR3 sequences; approximately 28% were observed only once. About 8% of the sample is taken by the ten largest.

The donors were 40 or so Caucasian individuals from Russia, aged about 6 to 95 years, who were systemically healthy. Approximately 10 milliliters of peripheral blood were collected from each donor into EDTA-treated Vacutainer tubes. Ficoll-Paque density-gradient centrifugation was used to isolate PBMCs, with at least 6.5 million obtained per sample. Trizol reagent was used to extract total RNA from the PBMCs, yielding at least 5 micrograms per sample. The percentages of naive CD45RAhigh/CD27high T cells were determined by flow cytometry on a PBMC aliquot from every donor. From its cysteine to its phenylalanine, the CDR3 spans 17 amino acids. CDR3 DNA is the only sequence kept; it has 51 bases, read in frame from the first base. For CDR1 and CDR2, the germline V gene lists LGHNT and FRNRAP. Paper-wide results and their limitations: Since profiling was done on bulk unsorted PBMCs, naive and antigen-experienced compartments could not be conclusively compared. Estimates of total diversity from one million sequenced T cells were regarded as lower bounds and underestimates. Compared with the aged group, the long-lived group had more naive CD4+ T cells, fewer expanded clones and increased TCR diversity, suggesting age selection. Observed TCR beta diversity correlated strongly with the percentage of naive T cells measured by flow cytometry. The CMV infection status of donors was not known, potentially confounding age-related changes in expanded clonotypes. As age increased, observed TCR beta diversity per million T cells dropped in a roughly linear way, and a significant reduction was already evident by age about 40.

Input material: blood. The sequence was obtained from a woman between 25 and 40 years old in good health. Recombination connected TRBV12-5 to TRBJ2-6; D gene: possibly TRBD2, on 6 matching bases. The sequence in DNA is TGTGCTAGTGGAACTAGCATTGGGGCCTCTGGGGCCAACGTCCGGACTTTC. It translates to CASGTSIGASGANVRTF.